This T cell receptor beta chain was recorded in a study of OX40 agonist ivuxolimab in advanced cancers. Background on the study: Partial responses were observed in three patients, of whom one had hepatocellular carcinoma and two had cutaneous melanoma.

Enrollment shut out patients with autoimmune disease history or systemic immunosuppression. The V gene's germline CDR1 is MDHEN and CDR2 SYDVKM. Trimming removed 3 bases at V and 0 bases at J, with 5 bases between. The length of the CDR3 is 13 residues. Sequencing was performed with immunoSEQ multiplex PCR; in TCRdb, only in-frame clones are kept and a portion is missing. This table holds approximately 80,000 clones, about 94% found once. The chain uses TRBV28 and TRBJ1-1, with unresolved D. The sequence came from an adult with an advanced solid tumor such as melanoma, head and neck, liver or kidney cancer. The starting material was CD4+ or CD8+ T cells sorted from blood, obtained in a trial of the OX40 agonist ivuxolimab. CDR3 nucleotide sequence: TGTGCCAGCAGTTTCAGAATGAACACTGAAGCTTTCTTT. It translates to CASSFRMNTEAFF.